This TCR delta chain was recorded in a study of delta chains in infants with herpesvirus infections (dated by TCRdb to the early 2020s). As for the study more broadly: The study prospectively followed a Ugandan infant birth cohort from birth to characterize gammadelta T cell responses to primary cytomegalovirus (CMV) infection. Infant blood samples fell into approximate age groups of 1.5, 4, 8 and 12 months. The study looked for a public fetal Vdelta1/Vgamma8 gammadelta TCR clonotype in infants infected with CMV after birth. Using PBMC, gammadelta TCRs were sequenced for 15 to 20 CMV-infected infants, one of whom was congenitally infected, and for 8 CMV-uninfected infants who had enough sample available. Previously published Belgian fetal and cord blood gammadelta TCR data were added only for comparison and were not generated in this cohort.

The library was built by means of RT-PCR. PBMC RNA was reverse transcribed with SuperScript II using gamma-chain- and delta-chain-specific primers to generate TCR cDNA. The cDNA was purified with AMPure XP beads, then amplified and indexed with Illumina adapters using the Nextera XT Index Kit. Sequencing of the gammadelta TCR libraries was done on an Illumina MiSeq using a V2 300-cycle kit. The original pipeline was this. Using MiXCR v2.1.12, CDR3 sequences were assembled, and reads were mapped onto D, J and V genes obtained from GenBank. Repertoire analyses of the CDR3 clonotypes were performed with VDJtools v1.2.1. Clones were re-identified by TCRdb from the public reads with CATT, and rows with the same DNA were merged. V and J calls and clone size were set by TCRdb, not the authors. The sample profile shows around 1,500 delta-chain clones; 25% to 30% of them were found once. The leading ten clones occupy roughly 10% of the sample.

Pregnant women receiving prenatal care in Kampala, Uganda, were recruited, and the infants of these women were enrolled, with documentation of maternal HIV status required. Families received weekly visits, and collection of infant clinical information, oral swabs and peripheral blood began at 6 weeks of age and continued every 4 months after that. Blood was drawn into heparin tubes, and PBMC were isolated via Ficoll-Paque density gradient centrifugation and then cryopreserved. The CDR3 numbers 21 residues from cysteine through phenylalanine. Of all the DNA, just the CDR3 is kept, 63 bases in frame from base 1. The germline V gene gives CDR1 as TSWWSYY and CDR2 as QGS. Unmatched junction bases come to 21, with V trimmed by 2 bases and J by 0 bases. Points the paper makes about the study in general: Presence of the public clonotype at levels below the detection limit might still occur in CMV-uninfected infants. The frequency of the public clonotype among Vdelta1 cells appeared to be inversely correlated with age at infection and fell quickly, apparently not lasting beyond roughly 9 weeks. The public clonotype was detected only at the first time point after infection and was not found in uninfected infants or in infants infected after 120 days. The public Vdelta1 clonotype was detected in about 20% of the 18 CMV-infected infants, namely three infected postnatally before 120 days of age and the congenitally infected infant. The authors acknowledged a small sample size and a lack of race- or environment-matched controls, because almost all Ugandans acquire CMV before adulthood.

This clone showed up just a few times. The antigen it recognizes is unknown. Per-nucleotide qualities are absent, and no much larger clonotype sits a single base away. This receptor chain uses TRDV1 and TRDJ1; 7 central nucleotides agree with TRDD3. The starting material was peripheral blood, obtained at time point 3 of longitudinal follow-up. This sequence was found in a human donor who was a Ugandan infant, either HIV-exposed or HIV-unexposed (not recorded which). At the DNA level, the sequence is TGTGCTCTTGGGGAAGAGCCCCTACGCGAGATGGGGGACCGGTACACCGATAAACTCATCTTT. The translation is CALGEEPLREMGDRYTDKLIF.